The 13 T cell receptor beta chains listed next were all sequenced from one sample in a study of CD8 T cells in ankylosing spondylitis. Study findings and constraints: In ankylosing spondylitis blood, a motif of roughly 8 highly homologous TCR beta variants appeared characteristic.

Their cognate antigens are unknown. TCRdb fed the 5' RACE reads into MiXCR, producing one record per CDR3 protein. The profile shows 500,000 to 550,000 distinct CDR3 sequences, approximately 11% of them singletons. Sequenced sample: blood, either unsorted or a sorted T cell fraction (not recorded which). These receptors came from a male donor with ankylosing spondylitis.

This clonotype has just a few counts. V gene TRBV19 combines with J gene TRBJ1-1, with D hard to call. Germline V CDR1 and CDR2: LNHDA, SQIVND (reference sequence). Trimming cost V 3 bases and J 1 base, with 9 bases left between them. There are 14 residues in the CDR3. The CDR3, as DNA: TGTGCCAGTAGTATTCGGACGGAGAACACTGAAGCTTTCTTT. Amino acid sequence: CASSIRTENTEAFF.

This clonotype has more than one count but fewer than ten. This chain connects TRBV20-1 to TRBJ2-1, with D perhaps TRBD2 (6 bases). V lost 1 base and J 4 bases, leaving 20 bases between the germline ends. The CDR3 extends over 17 amino acids. CDR1 DFQATT and CDR2 SNEGSKA come from the germline V gene (reference sequence). The CDR3 DNA reads as TGCAGTGCTAGAGTTGATAGCAAATACGGACTATACAATGAGCAGTTCTTC. It translates to CSARVDSKYGLYNEQFF.

The V gene is TRBV7-2, the J gene TRBJ2-3, with D tentatively TRBD2 (5 bases). The CDR3 extends over 15 amino acids. Trimming took 5 bases from V and 1 from J, leaving 13 bases between them. Germline V lookup: CDR1 SGHTA, CDR2 FQGNSA. In DNA, the CDR3 is TGTGCCAGCAGCCAGCGGTCCCGGGGCACAGATACGCAGTATTTT. Translated, it gives CASSQRSRGTDTQYF.

This clonotype was seen more than once but under ten times. J is TRBJ2-3 and V is TRBV7-9; TRBD2 matches 10 bases. V gave up 4 bases and J gave up 4 bases; unmatched junction bases: 8. Germline CDR1 SEHNR, CDR2 FQNEAQ (reference sequence). CDR3 size: 16 residues. The CDR3 nucleotides read TGTGCCAGCAGCTGGACTAGCGGCCTGGAAGCAGATACGCAGTATTTT. Protein: CASSWTSGLEADTQYF.

The chain uses TRBV2 and TRBJ1-1; D may be TRBD1 (5 bases). The CDR3 totals 14 residues. V lost 7 bases and J 1 base, leaving 13 bases between the germline ends. The germline gives CDR1 SNHLY, CDR2 FYNNEI. CDR3 region: CASIPGTENTEAFF. The CDR3 DNA is TGTGCCAGCATACCCGGGACTGAGAACACTGAAGCTTTCTTT.

This clonotype appeared once. This chain links TRBV21-1 with TRBJ2-1; no DNA check was done on the table's D call, TRBD1. TRBV21-1 counts as a pseudogene. This CDR3 has 18 amino acids. CDR3 loop: CASSKARRLGGSCNEQFF. Here the CDR3 DNA reads TGTGCCAGCAGCAAAGCGCGGAGACTGGGGGGGTCCTGCAATGAGCAGTTCTTC.

This clonotype was detected ten times or more. V gene TRBV15 combines with J gene TRBJ2-1; D gene uncertain. Germline values: CDR1 LNHNV, CDR2 YYDKDF (reference sequence). The V and J ends lost 8 bases and 6 bases respectively, with 8 bases between them. The CDR3 extends over 11 amino acids. The chain's CDR3 is CATRQRNEQFF. The CDR3, as DNA: TGTGCCACCCGCCAGCGCAATGAGCAGTTCTTC.

This rearrangement joins TRBV10-2 to TRBJ2-1; D may be TRBD2 (6 bases). CDR1 and CDR2 (germline): WSHSY, SAAADI. V shed 5 bases and J shed 0 bases, with 20 bases lying between them. The CDR3 is 18 residues long. The DNA for the CDR3 is TGCGCCAGCAGTCCCCCGGAGGGGAGTAGGAGCTCCTACAATGAGCAGTTCTTC. It yields the protein CASSPPEGSRSSYNEQFF.

The gene calls are TRBV20-1 and TRBJ2-1; D not resolved. CDR3 length: 13 amino acids. Trimming removed 5 bases from V and 1 base from J, with 9 bases in between. CDR1 and CDR2 (germline): DFQATT, SNEGSKA (reference sequence). The CDR3 DNA follows: TGCAGTGCTCCCGTGGGGTCCTACAATGAGCAGTTCTTC. It yields the protein CSAPVGSYNEQFF.

The V and J genes are TRBV18 and TRBJ1-5, with D possibly matching TRBD1 (6 bases). Trimming left V 1 base short and J 3 bases short, with 19 bases between. This CDR3 contains 18 residues. Germline CDR1 reads KGHSH; CDR2 reads LQKENI. In nucleotides, the CDR3 is TGTGCCAGCTCACCACGCCTGACAGGTTTCAATTCCAATCAGCCCCAGCATTTT. This gives the protein CASSPRLTGFNSNQPQHF.

In this sample, this clonotype turned up many times. This sequence joins TRBV12-3 or TRBV12-4 and TRBJ2-2; D call uncertain. The V end was cut by 4 bases, the J end by 3 bases, with 15 bases between. CDR3 length equals 16 residues. The CDR3 protein is CASSSQALRYTGELFF. CDR3 nucleotide sequence: TGTGCCAGCAGTTCCCAGGCCCTTCGGTACACCGGGGAGCTGTTTTTT.

This clonotype was seen a handful of times. V and J are TRBV15 and TRBJ2-2; tentatively, D is TRBD1 or TRBD2 (5 bases each). Germline V lookup: CDR1 LNHNV, CDR2 YYDKDF (reference sequence). The CDR3 spans 19 residues. V lost 0 bases and J lost 4, with 21 bases in between. CDR3 region: CATSRDSPKIFGTTGELFF. CDR3 DNA sequence: TGTGCCACCAGCAGAGACTCACCTAAGATTTTCGGGACCACCGGGGAGCTGTTTTTT.

V gene TRBV3-1 combines with J gene TRBJ2-1, with a possible D match to TRBD1 (5 bases). The CDR3 totals 13 residues. V was clipped by 4 bases and J by 9 bases, with 13 bases between them. CDR1 is LGHDT, CDR2 YNNKEL, per germline (reference sequence). CDR3 nucleotide sequence: TGTGCCAGCAGCCCGTCAAGGGGCTTTGAGCAGTTCTTC. Translation: CASSPSRGFEQFF.